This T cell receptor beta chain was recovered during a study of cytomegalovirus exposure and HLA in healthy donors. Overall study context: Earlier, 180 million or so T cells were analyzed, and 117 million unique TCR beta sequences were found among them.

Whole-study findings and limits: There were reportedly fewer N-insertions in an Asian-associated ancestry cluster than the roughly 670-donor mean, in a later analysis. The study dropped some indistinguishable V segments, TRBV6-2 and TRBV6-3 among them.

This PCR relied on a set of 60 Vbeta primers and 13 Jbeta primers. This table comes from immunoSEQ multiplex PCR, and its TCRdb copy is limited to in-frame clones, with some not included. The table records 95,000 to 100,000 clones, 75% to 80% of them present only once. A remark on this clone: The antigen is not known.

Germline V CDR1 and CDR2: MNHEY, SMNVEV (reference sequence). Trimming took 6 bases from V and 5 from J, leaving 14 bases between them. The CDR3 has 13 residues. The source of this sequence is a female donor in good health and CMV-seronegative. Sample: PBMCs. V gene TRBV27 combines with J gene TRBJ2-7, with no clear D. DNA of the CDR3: TGTGCCAGCAGCCGATACTTCCTGGACGAGCAGTACTTC. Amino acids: CASSRYFLDEQYF.